The present TCR beta chain was sequenced within a study of blood T cell repertoires in COVID-19. This CDR3 contains 18 residues. In the study's own analysis: Estimated nucleated cell counts came from reference gene primer amplification. Sequenced by immunoSEQ multiplex PCR; TCRdb stores in-frame clones only, minus some. V, J and clone size reflect that table, while D and trimming were determined from the DNA. The table has some 120,000 clones, roughly nine tenths seen once. This clone was recorded a few times. The origin of this receptor is a man aged 35 to 55 with acute or convalescent COVID-19. V usage is TRBV1 and J usage is TRBJ2-3; the table's D call TRBD2 went unverified against the DNA. TRBV1 is designated a pseudogene. The sequenced sample consisted of peripheral blood. CDR3 in amino acids: CTSSQDPALSGGPDTQYF. The CDR3, as DNA: TGCACCAGCAGCCAAGATCCCGCCCTTAGCGGGGGCCCAGATACGCAGTATTTT.